This T cell receptor beta chain was observed in a study of blood T cell repertoires in COVID-19. This study enrolled people aged roughly 18 to 90 from around 26 US geographic areas. J gave up 3 bases and V 5 bases, and 3 bases lay outside the gene matches. Germline assignment: CDR1 SGHNT and CDR2 YENEEA. CDR3 length: 14 residues. Assay used: immunoSEQ multiplex PCR; TCRdb lists only in-frame clones, some missing. The sample consists of more than 450,000 clones, about nine tenths of them appearing once. The TCR sequence derives from a woman aged 18-29 years who had recovered from COVID-19. The sample taken for sequencing was PBMCs or T cells enriched from blood (not recorded which). V is TRBV11-3 and J is TRBJ2-3, with 9 bases fitting TRBD2. In nucleotides, the CDR3 is TGTGCCAGCAGCCGCGGGGGGGGAACAGATACGCAGTATTTT. It specifies CASSRGGGTDTQYF.